These 24 T cell receptor beta chains were sequenced from one sample in a study of shared clonotypes between healthy human individuals. Produced via immunoSEQ multiplex PCR; TCRdb's table is partial and in-frame only. Counted here are about 2.3 million clones, around 93% occurring once; the ten biggest clones make up roughly 0.34%. Sample: naive CD4+ T cells from PBMCs. Subset of the sample: CD45RA+ positively selected. The source is a man aged 18 to 29 in good health. Some clones in this sample may be carry-over from other donors' samples.

V usage is TRBV18 and J usage is TRBJ2-3; D uncertain. The CDR3 runs 15 residues. CDR1 is KGHSH, CDR2 LQKENI, per germline. The V gene lost 6 bases and the J gene lost 1 base, with 14 bases spanning the gap. The CDR3: CASSLYNIGTDTQYF. The CDR3, as DNA: TGTGCCAGCTCTCTCTACAACATCGGCACAGATACGCAGTATTTT.

The rearrangement links TRBV7-9 to TRBJ1-3; 10 bases agree with TRBD1. The germline V gene has CDR1 SEHNR and CDR2 FQNEAQ (reference sequence). The V and J ends lost 5 bases and 4 bases, in that order; junction bases with no gene match: 11. CDR3 length: 17 amino acids. CDR3 protein: CASSPLPGQGSGNTIYF. The DNA for the CDR3 is TGTGCCAGCAGCCCCCTCCCGGGACAGGGGTCCGGAAACACCATATATTTT.

This clone was recorded only once. The rearrangement joins TRBV5-4 to TRBJ2-6; 7 bases fit TRBD1. Germline trimming cut 4 bases from V and 3 bases from J; bases unmatched to any gene: 4. The CDR3 consists of 15 residues. CDR1 and CDR2 from the germline V gene are SGHNT and YYREEE (reference sequence). In DNA form, the CDR3 reads TGTGCCAGCAGCGCAGGGGGTCGTGGGGCCAACGTCCTGACTTTC. Translation gives CASSAGGRGANVLTF.

J is TRBJ2-7 and V is TRBV21-1; TRBD2 was called by the table and not checked on the DNA. TRBV21-1 is given as a pseudogene. This CDR3 comprises 14 residues. The CDR3 DNA is TGTGCCAGCAGCATTAGCGGGAGCTCCTACGAGCAGTACTTC. Its translation: CASSISGSSYEQYF.

As for this clone: The same CDR3 can be traced to other DNA sequences in this sample. The CDR3 DNA is TGTGCCAGCAGTTCCCACGGCACAGATACGCAGTATTTT. Translating gives CASSSHGTDTQYF. The chain links TRBV28 to TRBJ2-3; D is unresolved. Trimming removed 4 bases from V and 1 base from J, with 6 bases in between. The germline gives CDR1 MDHEN, CDR2 SYDVKM. The CDR3 has 13 amino acids. The full variable domain, its missing parts supplied by reference TRBV28 and TRBJ2-3, is DVKVTQSSRYLVKRTGEKVFLECVQDMDHENMFWYRQDPGLGLRLIYFSYDVKMKEKGDIPEGYSVSREKKERFSLILESASTNQTSMYLCASSSHGTDTQYFGPGTRLTVL.

In this sample, this clone turned up once. The chain combines TRBV4-1 with TRBJ2-7; 9 bases are a match to TRBD2. Germline CDR1 MGHRA, CDR2 YSYEKL. The junction had 4 bases not matched to a gene; V was cut back by 4 bases and J by 0 bases. CDR3 length: 15 amino acids. In DNA form, the CDR3 reads TGCGCCAGCAGCCCAGCGGGAGGAAACTCCTACGAGCAGTACTTC. It codes for CASSPAGGNSYEQYF.

CDR3 nucleotide sequence: TGTGCCAGCAGCGTAGAGGGGGAGGGAAGAAATGAGCAGTTCTTC. Translated: CASSVEGEGRNEQFF. V and J are TRBV9 and TRBJ2-1; a weak D match, TRBD2 (7 bases). Trimming took 0 bases from V and 7 from J, leaving 14 bases between them. Germline V gene data show CDR1 as SGDLS and CDR2 as YYNGEE. The CDR3 is 15 residues long. Combining the CDR3 with reference TRBV9 and TRBJ2-1 gives the whole variable domain DSGVTQTPKHLITATGQRVTLRCSPRSGDLSVYWYQQSLDQGLQFLIQYYNGEERAKGNILERFSAQQFPDLHSELNLSSLELGDSALYFCASSVEGEGRNEQFFGPGTRLTVL.

The chain uses TRBV7-2 and TRBJ2-7; D may be TRBD2 (5 bases). The germline V gene encodes CDR1 SGHTA and CDR2 FQGNSA. The CDR3 has 13 residues. The germline V and J ends were trimmed by 5 bases and 4 bases, with 12 bases remaining between them. CDR3 amino acids: CASSPTNRYEQYF. In nucleotides, the CDR3 is TGTGCCAGCAGCCCGACTAATCGTTACGAGCAGTACTTC.

DNA of the CDR3: TGTGCCAGCAGCCCCACCCTCATTGCTCCCCCTTACGAGCAGTACTTC. Translation gives CASSPTLIAPPYEQYF. V gene TRBV5-5 combines with J gene TRBJ2-7; no clear D. Germline V gene lookup returns CDR1 SGHKS and CDR2 YYEKEE (reference sequence). Trimming cost V 4 bases and J 4 bases, with 21 bases left between them. CDR3 length: 16 residues.

The chain is built from TRBV4-1 and TRBJ2-1; 7 bases line up with TRBD2. Germline CDR1 and CDR2: MGHRA and YSYEKL. This CDR3 is 17 amino acids long. Trimming cost V 2 bases and J 1 base; bases outside gene matches: 8. The CDR3 here is CASSQSNGRSSYNEQFF. The CDR3 DNA follows: TGCGCCAGCAGCCAATCTAACGGGAGGTCTTCCTACAATGAGCAGTTCTTC.

The V gene is TRBV6-5, the J gene TRBJ1-3; D possibly corresponds to TRBD1 (5 bases). The V end was cut by 6 bases, the J end by 2 bases, with 14 bases between. The CDR3 is made up of 15 amino acids. The germline V gene encodes CDR1 MNHEY and CDR2 SVGAGI. CDR3 bases: TGTGCCAGCAGCACGGCCGGGGGACCTGGAAACACCATATATTTT. It is translated as CASSTAGGPGNTIYF.

The chain links TRBV10-3 to TRBJ1-5, with unresolved D. There are 15 residues in the CDR3. V was shortened by 0 bases and J by 5 bases, with 11 bases between the two germline ends. Germline loops: CDR1 ENHRY, CDR2 SYGVKD. CDR3 residues: CAISESAGNHQPQHF. CDR3 coding DNA: TGTGCCATCAGTGAGTCAGCCGGTAATCATCAGCCCCAGCATTTT.

This sequence joins TRBV2 and TRBJ1-2; D not resolved. From germline, CDR1 is SNHLY and CDR2 FYNNEI. This CDR3 contains 14 residues. V was clipped by 2 bases and J by 7 bases, with 14 bases between them. CDR3 residues: CASSEWEERVGYTF. CDR3 DNA sequence: TGTGCCAGCAGTGAATGGGAAGAAAGGGTTGGCTACACCTTC.

The rearrangement links TRBV19 to TRBJ2-5; D possibly corresponds to TRBD2 (5 bases). The germline CDR1 and CDR2 sequences are LNHDA and SQIVND (reference sequence). The CDR3 extends over 11 amino acids. Trimming left V 6 bases short and J 3 bases short, with 5 bases between. Here the CDR3 reads CASRREETQYF. Here the CDR3 DNA reads TGTGCCAGTAGGAGGGAAGAGACCCAGTACTTC.

The chain is built from TRBV28 and TRBJ2-3, with a possible D match to TRBD1 (6 bases). The CDR3 extends over 15 amino acids. CDR1 is MDHEN and CDR2 is SYDVKM in the germline V gene. With 4 bases removed from V and 0 bases from J, the gap between germline ends came to 11 bases. In DNA form, the CDR3 reads TGTGCCAGCAGTTCCCCGGGACATAGCACAGATACGCAGTATTTT. Translated: CASSSPGHSTDTQYF. The full variable domain, completed using reference TRBV28 and TRBJ2-3, is DVKVTQSSRYLVKRTGEKVFLECVQDMDHENMFWYRQDPGLGLRLIYFSYDVKMKEKGDIPEGYSVSREKKERFSLILESASTNQTSMYLCASSSPGHSTDTQYFGPGTRLTVL.

This clone was found once. The gene calls are TRBV11-3 and TRBJ2-7; tentatively, D is TRBD2 (6 bases). The germline V gene encodes CDR1 SGHNT and CDR2 YENEEA. There are 13 residues in the CDR3. Trimming removed 3 bases at V and 8 bases at J, with 14 bases between. The CDR3 loop reads CASSFGGESKQYF. The CDR3 nucleotides are TGTGCCAGCAGCTTCGGAGGGGAGTCGAAGCAGTACTTC.

The gene calls are TRBV20-1 and TRBJ2-5; D is perhaps TRBD2 (5 bases). Trimming pared 0 bases from V and 12 bases from J, leaving 11 bases between. CDR1 and CDR2 from the germline V gene are DFQATT and SNEGSKA (reference sequence). The CDR3 has 11 amino acids. This chain's CDR3 is CSARDRRTEYF. The CDR3 bases are TGCAGTGCTAGAGATCGTAGGACTGAGTACTTC.

The V call is TRBV18, the J call TRBJ2-3, with D uncertain. This CDR3 is built from 15 residues. CDR1 and CDR2 (germline): KGHSH, LQKENI. Trimming shortened V by 4 bases and J by 3 bases, and 14 bases separated the two germline ends. CDR3 residues: CASSQNGPRTDTQYF. The CDR3, as DNA: TGTGCCAGCTCACAAAACGGCCCCAGGACAGATACGCAGTATTTT.

The chain joins TRBV7-8 to TRBJ1-5, with a possible D match to TRBD1 (5 bases). The germline CDR1 and CDR2 sequences are SGHVS and FQNEAQ. The germline V and J ends were trimmed by 4 bases and 7 bases, with 17 bases remaining between them. CDR3 length equals 15 residues. CDR3 in amino acids: CASSSHRFRRQPQHF. In DNA, the CDR3 is TGTGCCAGCAGCTCGCACAGGTTCCGCCGCCAGCCCCAGCATTTT.

The chain carries TRBV6-4 and TRBJ1-1; no reliable D call. This CDR3 region has 13 residues. Trimming left V 4 bases short and J 1 base short, with 7 bases between. Per the germline V gene, CDR1 is MRHNA and CDR2 is SNTAGT. CDR3 nucleotide sequence: TGTGCCAGCAGTGCAACCGAGAACACTGAAGCTTTCTTT. Translating it yields CASSATENTEAFF.

This chain joins TRBV10-3 and TRBJ2-2; TRBD1 matches at 7 bases. J gave up 3 bases and V 2 bases, and 9 bases lay outside the gene matches. Germline V lookup: CDR1 ENHRY, CDR2 SYGVKD. The CDR3 length is 17 residues. The CDR3: CAISETGQRLDTGELFF. The CDR3, as DNA: TGTGCCATCAGTGAGACGGGACAGAGGTTGGACACCGGGGAGCTGTTTTTT.

V usage is TRBV5-6 and J usage is TRBJ2-6, with 8 bases identical to TRBD1. This CDR3 has 17 amino acids. Germline V CDR1 and CDR2: SGHDT, YYEEEE. Trimming removed 4 bases from V and 4 bases from J; junction bases left unmatched: 10. The CDR3 DNA reads as TGTGCCAGCAGCCCGGACAGGGCCCGCCTCGGGGCCAACGTCCTGACTTTC. It codes for CASSPDRARLGANVLTF.

The chain is built from TRBV11-2 and TRBJ2-1; 8 bases fit TRBD2. V dropped 3 bases and J dropped 5; count of bases not matched to a gene: 12. The CDR3 totals 17 residues. Germline loops: CDR1 SGHAT, CDR2 FQNNGV. The CDR3 DNA reads as TGTGCCAGCAGCTTTATATCCGGCCGGGAGGGCCACAATGAGCAGTTCTTC. It specifies CASSFISGREGHNEQFF.

The genes are TRBV28 and TRBJ2-3, with 7 bases that match TRBD2. V was pared by 5 bases and J by 3 bases, with 20 bases of the junction left unmatched. The CDR3 is 19 residues long. CDR1 and CDR2 from the germline V gene are MDHEN and SYDVKM. The chain's CDR3 is CASSPPPGPRAGVTDTQYF. CDR3 bases: TGTGCCAGCAGTCCCCCTCCCGGCCCCAGGGCGGGAGTGACAGATACGCAGTATTTT.